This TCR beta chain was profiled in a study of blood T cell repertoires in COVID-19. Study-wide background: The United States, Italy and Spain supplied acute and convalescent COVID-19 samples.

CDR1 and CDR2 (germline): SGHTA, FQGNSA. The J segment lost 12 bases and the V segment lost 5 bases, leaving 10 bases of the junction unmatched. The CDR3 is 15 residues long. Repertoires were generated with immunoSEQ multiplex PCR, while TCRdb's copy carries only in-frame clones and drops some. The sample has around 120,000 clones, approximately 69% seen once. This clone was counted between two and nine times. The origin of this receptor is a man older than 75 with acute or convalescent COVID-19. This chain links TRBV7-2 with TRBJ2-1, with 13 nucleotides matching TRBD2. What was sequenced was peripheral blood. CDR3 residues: CASSRGGLAGERQFF. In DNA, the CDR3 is TGTGCCAGCAGCCGCGGCGGACTAGCGGGAGAACGGCAGTTCTTC.